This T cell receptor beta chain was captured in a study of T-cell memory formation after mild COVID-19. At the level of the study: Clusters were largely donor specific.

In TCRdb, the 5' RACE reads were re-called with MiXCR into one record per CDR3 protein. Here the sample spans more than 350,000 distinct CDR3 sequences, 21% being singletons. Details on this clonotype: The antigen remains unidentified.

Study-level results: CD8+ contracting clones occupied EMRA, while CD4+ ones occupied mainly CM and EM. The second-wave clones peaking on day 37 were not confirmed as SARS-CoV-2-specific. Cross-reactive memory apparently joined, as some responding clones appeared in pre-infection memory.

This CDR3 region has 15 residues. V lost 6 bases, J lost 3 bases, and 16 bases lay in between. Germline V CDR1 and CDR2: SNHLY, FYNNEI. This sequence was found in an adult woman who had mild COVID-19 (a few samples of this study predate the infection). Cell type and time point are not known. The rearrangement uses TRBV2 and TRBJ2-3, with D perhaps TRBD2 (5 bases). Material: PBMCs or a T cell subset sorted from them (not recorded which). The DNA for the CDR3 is TGTGCCAGCAGAAAAAGGGAGCGGAGAACAGATACGCAGTATTTT. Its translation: CASRKRERRTDTQYF.